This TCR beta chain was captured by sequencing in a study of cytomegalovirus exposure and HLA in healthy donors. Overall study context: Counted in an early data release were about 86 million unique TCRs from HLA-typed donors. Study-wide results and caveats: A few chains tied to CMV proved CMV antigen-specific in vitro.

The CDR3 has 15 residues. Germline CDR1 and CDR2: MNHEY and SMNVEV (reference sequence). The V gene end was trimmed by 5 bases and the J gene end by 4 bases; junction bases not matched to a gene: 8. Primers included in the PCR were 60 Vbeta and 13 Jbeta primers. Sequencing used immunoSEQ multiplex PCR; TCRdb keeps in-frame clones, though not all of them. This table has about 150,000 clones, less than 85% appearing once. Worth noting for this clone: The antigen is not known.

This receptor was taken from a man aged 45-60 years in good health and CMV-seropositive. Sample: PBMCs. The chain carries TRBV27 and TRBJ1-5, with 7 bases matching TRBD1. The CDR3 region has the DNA TGTGCCAGCAGTACTAGGGACAGCTTAAATCAGCCCCAGCATTTT. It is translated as CASSTRDSLNQPQHF.